Sequencing of this T cell receptor (beta chain) was carried out in a study of high-grade serous ovarian cancer treatment subgroups. Overall study: Samples averaged 14,192 reads and 7,000 or so unique TCR beta rearrangements. The study's findings and limits: Same-patient tumor repertoires overlapped at about 0.11 to 0.85; different patients barely overlapped. Without spatial data, bulk sequencing limits insight into HGSC tumor diversity.

Tumor samples were taken before definitive surgery or chemotherapy. Of note for this clone: The antigen is not known.

V lost 4 bases, J lost 0 bases, and 17 bases lay in between. The CDR3 runs to 17 residues. Germline CDR1 reads SGHDT; CDR2 reads YYEEEE. Data came from immunoSEQ multiplex PCR; TCRdb stores just in-frame clones and leaves some out. This sample carries some 2,400 clones, around 80% of them seen once, and the ten largest clones take around 10%. Sequencing was performed on tumor tissue. The chain employs TRBV5-6 and TRBJ2-1, with D possibly TRBD2 on 6 matching bases. The sequence came from a human donor with high-grade serous ovarian cancer. CDR3 in DNA: TGTGCCAGCAGCACGCTACGGAGGGAAAGCTCCTACAATGAGCAGTTCTTC. Amino acid sequence: CASSTLRRESSYNEQFF.